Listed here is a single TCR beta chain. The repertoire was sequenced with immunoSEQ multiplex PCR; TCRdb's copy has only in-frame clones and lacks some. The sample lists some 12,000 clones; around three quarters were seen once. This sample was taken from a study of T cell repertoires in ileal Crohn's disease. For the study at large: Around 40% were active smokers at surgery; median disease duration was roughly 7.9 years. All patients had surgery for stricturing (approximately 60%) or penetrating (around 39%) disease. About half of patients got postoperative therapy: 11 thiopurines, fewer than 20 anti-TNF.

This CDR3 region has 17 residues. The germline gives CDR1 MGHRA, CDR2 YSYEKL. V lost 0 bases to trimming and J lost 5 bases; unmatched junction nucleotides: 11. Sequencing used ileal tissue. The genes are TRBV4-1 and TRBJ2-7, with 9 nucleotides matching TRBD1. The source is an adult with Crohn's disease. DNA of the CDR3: TGCGCCAGCAGCCAAGATGAATCCGGGACAGGGATCGACGAGCAGTACTTC. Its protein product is CASSQDESGTGIDEQYF.